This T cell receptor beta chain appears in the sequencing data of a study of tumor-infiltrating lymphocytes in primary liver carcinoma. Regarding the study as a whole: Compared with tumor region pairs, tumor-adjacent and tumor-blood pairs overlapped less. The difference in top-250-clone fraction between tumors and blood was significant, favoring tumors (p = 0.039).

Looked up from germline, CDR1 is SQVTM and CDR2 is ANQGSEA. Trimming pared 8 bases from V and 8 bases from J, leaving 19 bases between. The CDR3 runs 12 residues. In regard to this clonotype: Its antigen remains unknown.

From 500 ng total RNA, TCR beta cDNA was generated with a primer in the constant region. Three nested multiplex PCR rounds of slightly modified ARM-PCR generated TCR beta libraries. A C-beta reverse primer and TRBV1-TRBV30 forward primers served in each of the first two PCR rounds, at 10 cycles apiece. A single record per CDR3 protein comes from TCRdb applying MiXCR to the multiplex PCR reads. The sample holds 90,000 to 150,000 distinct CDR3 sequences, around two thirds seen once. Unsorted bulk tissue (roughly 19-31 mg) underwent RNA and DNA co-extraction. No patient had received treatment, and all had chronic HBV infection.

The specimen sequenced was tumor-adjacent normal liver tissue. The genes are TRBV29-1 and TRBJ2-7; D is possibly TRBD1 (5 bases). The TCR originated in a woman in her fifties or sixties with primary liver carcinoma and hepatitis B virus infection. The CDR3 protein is CSIQGVGDKQYF. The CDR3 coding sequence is TGCAGCATTCAAGGGGTGGGTGACAAGCAGTACTTC.